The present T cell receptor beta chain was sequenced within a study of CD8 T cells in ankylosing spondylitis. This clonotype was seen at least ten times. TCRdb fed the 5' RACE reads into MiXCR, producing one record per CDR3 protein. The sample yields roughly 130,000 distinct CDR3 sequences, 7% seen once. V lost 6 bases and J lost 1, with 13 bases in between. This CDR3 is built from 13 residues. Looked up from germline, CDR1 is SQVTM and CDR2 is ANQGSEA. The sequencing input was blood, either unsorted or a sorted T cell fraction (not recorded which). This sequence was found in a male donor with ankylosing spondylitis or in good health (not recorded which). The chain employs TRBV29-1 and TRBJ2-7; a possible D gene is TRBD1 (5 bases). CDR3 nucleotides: TGCAGCGTGAGACCAGGGCTGTCCTACGAGCAGTACTTC. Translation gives CSVRPGLSYEQYF.